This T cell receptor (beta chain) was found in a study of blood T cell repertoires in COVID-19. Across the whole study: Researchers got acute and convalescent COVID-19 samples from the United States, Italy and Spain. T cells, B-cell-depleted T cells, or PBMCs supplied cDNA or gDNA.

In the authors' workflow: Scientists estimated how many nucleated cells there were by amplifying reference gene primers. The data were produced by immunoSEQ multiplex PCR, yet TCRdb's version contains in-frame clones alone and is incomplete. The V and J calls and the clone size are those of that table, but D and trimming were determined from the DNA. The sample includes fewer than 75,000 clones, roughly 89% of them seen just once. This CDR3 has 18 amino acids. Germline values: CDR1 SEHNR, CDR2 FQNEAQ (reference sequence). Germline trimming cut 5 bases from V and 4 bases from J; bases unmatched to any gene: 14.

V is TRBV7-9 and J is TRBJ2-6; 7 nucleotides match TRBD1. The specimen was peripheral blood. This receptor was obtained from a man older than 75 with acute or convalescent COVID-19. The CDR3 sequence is CASSTRTGLLKGANVLTF. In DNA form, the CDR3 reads TGTGCCAGCAGCACCCGGACAGGCCTCCTGAAAGGGGCCAACGTCCTGACTTTC.